In this sample, the clone carrying this T cell receptor beta chain turned up a few times. Its antigen remains unknown. The data belong to a study of CD8+ T cells in alopecia areata. The study's findings and limits: Scalp samples also yield sequences of resident alphabeta T cells from normal skin.

The CDR3 consists of 16 residues. Germline assignment: CDR1 LNHDA and CDR2 SQIVND (reference sequence). V lost 3 bases, J lost 0 bases, and 11 bases lay in between. RNA, once extracted, was reverse transcribed into cDNA for use as the sequencing template. Method: immunoSEQ multiplex PCR; TCRdb's copy keeps in-frame clones and lacks some. The sample contains some 170,000 clones, 50% to 70% of which appear only once. The source was CD4+ T cells sorted from blood, collected at week 0. This TCR derives from a human donor with alopecia areata. The chain joins TRBV19 to TRBJ2-2; weak D call: TRBD1 (6 bases). The CDR3 sequence is CASSITGFANTGELFF. In nucleotides, the CDR3 is TGTGCCAGTAGTATTACAGGGTTTGCGAACACCGGGGAGCTGTTTTTT.